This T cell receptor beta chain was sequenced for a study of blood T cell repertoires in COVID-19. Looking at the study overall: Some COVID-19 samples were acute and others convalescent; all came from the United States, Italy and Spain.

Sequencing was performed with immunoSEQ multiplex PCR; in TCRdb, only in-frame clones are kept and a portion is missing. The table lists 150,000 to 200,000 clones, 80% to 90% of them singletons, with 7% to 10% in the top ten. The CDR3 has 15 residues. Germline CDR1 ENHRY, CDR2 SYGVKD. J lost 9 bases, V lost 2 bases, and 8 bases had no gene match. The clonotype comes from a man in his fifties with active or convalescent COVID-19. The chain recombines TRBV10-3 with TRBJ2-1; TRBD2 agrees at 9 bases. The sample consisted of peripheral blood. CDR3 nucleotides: TGTGCCATCAGTGAGGAGCGGGGGGTAGGGGGTGAGCAGTTCTTC. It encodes CAISEERGVGGEQFF.